What follows describes a single T cell receptor (beta chain). Stated time point: newly diagnosed GD, antithyroid drugs for less than 3 months. PBMC RNA was the source of the TCR library. In each case, Graves' disease was diagnosed per American Thyroid Association guidelines. The record originates from a study of regulatory T cells in long-lasting Graves disease. iRepertoire HTBI primers and Arm-PCR of CDR3 regions built TCR beta libraries. TCRdb fed the multiplex PCR reads into MiXCR, producing one record per CDR3 protein. The table shows about 540,000 distinct CDR3 sequences, with 13% occurring only once. This CDR3 comprises 15 residues. The trim removed 2 bases at V and 3 bases at J, leaving 3 bases unmatched. Germline V lookup: CDR1 MNHEY, CDR2 SMNVEV (reference sequence). This same sample was also taken into another study, of T cells in Graves' hyperthyroidism and ophthalmopathy. From that study: In the first-round RT-PCR of the TCR CDR3, the HTBI primer set was used. Blood also carried most thyroid clonotypes expanded above 0.001. Ophthalmopathy, which appeared later, was predicted by the model a median roughly 6.5 months before onset.

The receptor comes from a young man with Graves disease. Source: peripheral blood mononuclear cells (PBMCs), taken at new diagnosis, from a patient treated with antithyroid drugs. The chain couples TRBV27 to TRBJ2-2, with TRBD2 identical over 7 bases. CDR3 DNA sequence: TGTGCCAGCAGTTTAGGGACTATACACACCGGGGAGCTGTTTTTT. This gives the protein CASSLGTIHTGELFF.